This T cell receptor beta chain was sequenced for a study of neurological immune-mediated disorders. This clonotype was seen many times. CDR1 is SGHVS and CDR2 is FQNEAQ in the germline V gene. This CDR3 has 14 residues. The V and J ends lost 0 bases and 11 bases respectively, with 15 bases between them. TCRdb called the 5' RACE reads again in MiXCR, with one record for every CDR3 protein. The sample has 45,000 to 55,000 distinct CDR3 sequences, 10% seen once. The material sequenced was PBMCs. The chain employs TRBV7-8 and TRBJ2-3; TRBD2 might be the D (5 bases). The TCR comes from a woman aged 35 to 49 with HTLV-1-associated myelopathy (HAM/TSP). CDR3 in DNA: TGTGCCAGCAGCTTAGCGCGGGTTTCGGAGATGCAGTATTTT. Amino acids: CASSLARVSEMQYF. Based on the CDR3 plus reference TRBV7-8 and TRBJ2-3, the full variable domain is GAGVSQSPRYKVAKRGQDVALRCDPISGHVSLFWYQQALGQGPEFLTYFQNEAQLDKSGLPSDRFFAERPEGSVSTLKIQRTQQEDSAVYLCASSLARVSEMQYFGPGTRLTVL.